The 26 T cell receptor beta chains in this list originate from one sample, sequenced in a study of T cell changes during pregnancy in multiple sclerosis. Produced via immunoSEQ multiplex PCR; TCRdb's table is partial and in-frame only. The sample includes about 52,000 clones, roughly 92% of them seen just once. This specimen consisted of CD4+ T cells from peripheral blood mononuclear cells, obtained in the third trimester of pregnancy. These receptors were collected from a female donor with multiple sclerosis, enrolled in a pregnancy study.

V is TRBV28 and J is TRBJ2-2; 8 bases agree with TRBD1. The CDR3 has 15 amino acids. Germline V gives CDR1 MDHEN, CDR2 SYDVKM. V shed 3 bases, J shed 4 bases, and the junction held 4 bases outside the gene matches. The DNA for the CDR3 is TGTGCCAGCAGTTTTGCAGGGGGCCTCACCGGGGAGCTGTTTTTT. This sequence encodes CASSFAGGLTGELFF.

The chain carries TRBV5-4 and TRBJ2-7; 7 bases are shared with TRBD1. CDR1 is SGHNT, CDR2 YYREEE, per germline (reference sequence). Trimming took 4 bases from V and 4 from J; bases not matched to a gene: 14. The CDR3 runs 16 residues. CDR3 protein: CASSGGPGQVQYEQYF. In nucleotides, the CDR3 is TGTGCCAGCAGCGGGGGACCCGGACAGGTTCAATACGAGCAGTACTTC.

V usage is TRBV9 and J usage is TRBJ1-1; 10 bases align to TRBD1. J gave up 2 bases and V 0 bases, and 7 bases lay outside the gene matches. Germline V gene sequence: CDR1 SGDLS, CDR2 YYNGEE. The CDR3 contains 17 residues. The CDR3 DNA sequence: TGTGCCAGCAGCGTAGTTCCCCGACAGGGGGCTAACACTGAAGCTTTCTTT. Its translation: CASSVVPRQGANTEAFF.

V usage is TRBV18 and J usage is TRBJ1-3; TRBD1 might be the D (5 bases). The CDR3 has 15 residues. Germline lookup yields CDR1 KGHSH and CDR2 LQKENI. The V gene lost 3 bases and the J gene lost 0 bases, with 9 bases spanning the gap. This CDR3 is CASSPRQFSGNTIYF. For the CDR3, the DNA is TGTGCCAGCTCACCCCGACAGTTCTCTGGAAACACCATATATTTT.

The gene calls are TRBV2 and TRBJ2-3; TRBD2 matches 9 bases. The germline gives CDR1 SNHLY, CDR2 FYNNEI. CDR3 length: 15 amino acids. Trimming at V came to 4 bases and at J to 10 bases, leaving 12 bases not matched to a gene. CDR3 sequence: CASSAQAGGSPAQYF. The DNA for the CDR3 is TGTGCCAGCAGTGCGCAAGCGGGGGGATCGCCAGCGCAGTATTTT. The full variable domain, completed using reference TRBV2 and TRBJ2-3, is EPEVTQTPSHQVTQMGQEVILRCVPISNHLYFYWYRQILGQKVEFLVSFYNNEISEKSEIFDDQFSVERPDGSNFTLKIRSTKLEDSAMYFCASSAQAGGSPAQYFGPGTRLTVL.

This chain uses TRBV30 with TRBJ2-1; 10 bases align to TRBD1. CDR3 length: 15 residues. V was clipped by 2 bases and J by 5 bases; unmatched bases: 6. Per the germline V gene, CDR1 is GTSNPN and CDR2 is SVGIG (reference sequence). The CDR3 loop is CAWSPGQGPNNEQFF. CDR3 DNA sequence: TGTGCCTGGAGTCCGGGACAGGGGCCGAACAATGAGCAGTTCTTC.

Written as DNA, the CDR3 is TGTGCCAGCAGCTTGCCCGGGACAGCTGAGACTGGCTACACCTTC. It encodes CASSLPGTAETGYTF. This chain links TRBV5-4 with TRBJ1-2, with 7 bases that match TRBD1. The CDR3 has 15 residues. CDR1 is SGHNT and CDR2 is YYREEE in the germline V gene (reference sequence). V lost 1 base and J lost 7; bases outside the gene matches: 10.

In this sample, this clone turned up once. CDR3 in amino acids: CASSWGTGGRTDTQYF. The CDR3 DNA reads TGTGCCAGCAGCTGGGGGACAGGGGGCCGCACAGATACGCAGTATTTT. The chain joins TRBV5-6 to TRBJ2-3, with 12 bases fitting TRBD1. Per the germline V gene, CDR1 is SGHDT and CDR2 is YYEEEE. The junction had 3 bases not matched to a gene; V was cut back by 3 bases and J by 1 base. The CDR3 runs to 16 residues.

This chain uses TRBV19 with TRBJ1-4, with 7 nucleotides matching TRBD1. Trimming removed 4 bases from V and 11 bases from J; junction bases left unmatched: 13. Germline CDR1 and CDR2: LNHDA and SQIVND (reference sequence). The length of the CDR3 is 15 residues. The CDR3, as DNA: TGTGCCAGTAGTACCGCCGGGACAGCCTTCGAGAAACTGTTTTTT. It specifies CASSTAGTAFEKLFF.

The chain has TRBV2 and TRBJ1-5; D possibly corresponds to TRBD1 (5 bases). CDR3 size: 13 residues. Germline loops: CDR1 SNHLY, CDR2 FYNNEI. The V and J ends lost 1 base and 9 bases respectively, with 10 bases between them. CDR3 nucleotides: TGTGCCAGCAGTGAAGAAGGGGTTGCGCCCCAGCATTTT. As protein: CASSEEGVAPQHF.

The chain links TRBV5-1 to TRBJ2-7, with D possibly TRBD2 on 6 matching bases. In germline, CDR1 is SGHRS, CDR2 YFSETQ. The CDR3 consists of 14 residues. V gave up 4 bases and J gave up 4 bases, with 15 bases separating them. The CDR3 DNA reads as TGCGCCAGCAGCCAGGAGGGGCCCAAATACGAGCAGTACTTC. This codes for CASSQEGPKYEQYF. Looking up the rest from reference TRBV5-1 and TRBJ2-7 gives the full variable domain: KAGVTQTPRYLIKTRGQQVTLSCSPISGHRSVSWYQQTPGQGLQFLFEYFSETQRNKGNFPGRFSGRQFSNSRSEMNVSTLELGDSALYLCASSQEGPKYEQYFGPGTRLTVT.

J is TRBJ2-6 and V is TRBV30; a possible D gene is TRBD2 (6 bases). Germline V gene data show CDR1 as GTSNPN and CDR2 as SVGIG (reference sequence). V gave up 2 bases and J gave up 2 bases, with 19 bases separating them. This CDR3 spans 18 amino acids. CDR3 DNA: TGTGCCTGGAGTATGCCGGGACTCCTCTTAACTGGGGCCAACGTCCTGACTTTC. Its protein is CAWSMPGLLLTGANVLTF.

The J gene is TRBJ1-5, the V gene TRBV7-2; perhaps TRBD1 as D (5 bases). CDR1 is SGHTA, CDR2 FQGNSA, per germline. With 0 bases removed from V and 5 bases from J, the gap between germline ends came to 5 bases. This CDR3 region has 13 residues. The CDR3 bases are TGTGCCAGCAGCTTAGCCAGGGATCAGCCCCAGCATTTT. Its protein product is CASSLARDQPQHF. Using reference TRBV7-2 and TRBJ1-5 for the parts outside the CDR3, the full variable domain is GAGVSQSPSNKVTEKGKDVELRCDPISGHTALYWYRQSLGQGLEFLIYFQGNSAPDKSGLPSDRFSAERTGGSVSTLTIQRTQQEDSAVYLCASSLARDQPQHFGDGTRLSIL.

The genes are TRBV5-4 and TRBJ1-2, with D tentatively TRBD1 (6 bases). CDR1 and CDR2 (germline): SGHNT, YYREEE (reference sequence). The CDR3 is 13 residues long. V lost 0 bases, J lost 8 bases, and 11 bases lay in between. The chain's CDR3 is CASSLGGGRGYTF. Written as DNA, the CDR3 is TGTGCCAGCAGCTTGGGCGGGGGCCGAGGCTACACCTTC.

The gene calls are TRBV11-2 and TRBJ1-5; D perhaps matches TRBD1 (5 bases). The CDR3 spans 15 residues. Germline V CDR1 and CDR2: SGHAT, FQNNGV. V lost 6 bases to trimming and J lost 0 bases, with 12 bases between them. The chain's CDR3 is CASSTQGYSNQPQHF. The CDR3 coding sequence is TGTGCCAGCAGTACGCAGGGATATAGCAATCAGCCCCAGCATTTT. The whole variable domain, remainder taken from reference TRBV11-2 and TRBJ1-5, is EAGVAQSPRYKIIEKRQSVAFWCNPISGHATLYWYQQILGQGPKLLIQFQNNGVVDDSQLPKDRFSAERLKGVDSTLKIQPAKLEDSAVYLCASSTQGYSNQPQHFGDGTRLSIL.

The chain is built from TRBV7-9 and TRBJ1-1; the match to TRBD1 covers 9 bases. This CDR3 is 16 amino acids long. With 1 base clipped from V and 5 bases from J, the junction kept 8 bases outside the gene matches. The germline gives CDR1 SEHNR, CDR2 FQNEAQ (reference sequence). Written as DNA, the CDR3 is TGTGCCAGCAGCTTAGGGGGGGGACAGGGATGGACTGAAGCTTTCTTT. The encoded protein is CASSLGGGQGWTEAFF.

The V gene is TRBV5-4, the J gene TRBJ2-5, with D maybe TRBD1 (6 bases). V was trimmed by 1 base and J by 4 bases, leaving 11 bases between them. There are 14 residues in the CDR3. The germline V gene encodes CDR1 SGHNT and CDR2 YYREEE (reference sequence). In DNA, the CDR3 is TGTGCCAGCAGCTTGTGGGGGCCTCCAGAGACCCAGTACTTC. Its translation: CASSLWGPPETQYF. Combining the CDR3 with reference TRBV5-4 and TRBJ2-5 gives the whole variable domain ETGVTQSPTHLIKTRGQQVTLRCSSQSGHNTVSWYQQALGQGPQFIFQYYREEENGRGNFPPRFSGLQFPNYSSELNVNALELDDSALYLCASSLWGPPETQYFGPGTRLLVL.

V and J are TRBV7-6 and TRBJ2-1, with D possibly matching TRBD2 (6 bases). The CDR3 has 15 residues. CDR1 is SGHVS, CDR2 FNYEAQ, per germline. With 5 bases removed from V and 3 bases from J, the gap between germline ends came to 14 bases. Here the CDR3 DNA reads TGTGCCAGCAGCCTTTATGTGGGGGGCTACAATGAGCAGTTCTTC. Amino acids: CASSLYVGGYNEQFF.

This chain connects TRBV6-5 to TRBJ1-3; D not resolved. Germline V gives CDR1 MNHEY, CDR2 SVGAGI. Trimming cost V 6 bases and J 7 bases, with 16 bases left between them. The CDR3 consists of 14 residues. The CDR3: CASSFSVQLNTIYF. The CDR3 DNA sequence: TGTGCCAGCAGCTTCTCGGTACAGCTGAACACCATATATTTT.

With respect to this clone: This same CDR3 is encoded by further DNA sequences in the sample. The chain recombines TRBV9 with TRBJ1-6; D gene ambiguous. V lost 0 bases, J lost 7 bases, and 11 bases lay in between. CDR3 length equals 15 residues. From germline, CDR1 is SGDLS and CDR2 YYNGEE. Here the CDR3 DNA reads TGTGCCAGCAGCGTAGGGAGGGTGGGGAATTCACCCCTCCACTTT. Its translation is CASSVGRVGNSPLHF. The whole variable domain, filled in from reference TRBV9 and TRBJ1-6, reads DSGVTQTPKHLITATGQRVTLRCSPRSGDLSVYWYQQSLDQGLQFLIQYYNGEERAKGNILERFSAQQFPDLHSELNLSSLELGDSALYFCASSVGRVGNSPLHFGNGTRLTVT.

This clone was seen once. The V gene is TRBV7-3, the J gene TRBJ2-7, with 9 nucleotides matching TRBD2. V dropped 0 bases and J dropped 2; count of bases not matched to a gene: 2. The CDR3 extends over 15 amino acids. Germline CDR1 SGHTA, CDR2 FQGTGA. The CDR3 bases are TGTGCCAGCAGCTTAACTAGCGGGGGTCCCTACGAGCAGTACTTC. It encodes CASSLTSGGPYEQYF.

In DNA form, the CDR3 reads TGTGCCAGTAGTATTGGGGGGGGGCTGAACAATGAGCAGTTCTTC. Residues: CASSIGGGLNNEQFF. The chain has TRBV19 and TRBJ2-1; TRBD2 is a possible D gene (7 bases). This CDR3 spans 15 amino acids. The V gene's germline CDR1 is LNHDA and CDR2 SQIVND (reference sequence). The ends were cut back, 3 bases at V and 5 bases at J, with 14 bases in the middle.

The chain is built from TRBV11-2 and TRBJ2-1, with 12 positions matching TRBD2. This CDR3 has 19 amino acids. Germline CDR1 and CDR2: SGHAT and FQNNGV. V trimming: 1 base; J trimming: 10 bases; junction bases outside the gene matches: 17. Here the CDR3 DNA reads TGTGCCAGCAGCTTAGGTTCCCTAGCGGGGGGGCCGTTCGTGGACGAGCAGTTCTTC. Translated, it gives CASSLGSLAGGPFVDEQFF.

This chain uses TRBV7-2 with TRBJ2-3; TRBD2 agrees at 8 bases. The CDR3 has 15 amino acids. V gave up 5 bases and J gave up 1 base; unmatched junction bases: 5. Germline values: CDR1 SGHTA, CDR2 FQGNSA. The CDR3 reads CASSVAGGRTDTQYF. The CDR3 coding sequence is TGTGCCAGCAGCGTGGCGGGGGGCCGCACAGATACGCAGTATTTT.

Here the CDR3 reads CASSRPSDTQYF. CDR3 nucleotide sequence: TGTGCCAGCAGCCGTCCGTCAGATACGCAGTATTTT. This chain uses TRBV5-4 with TRBJ2-3; D is unclear. The CDR3 totals 12 residues. Germline V CDR1 and CDR2: SGHNT, YYREEE (reference sequence). V was cut by 4 bases and J by 4 bases, with 7 bases left in between.

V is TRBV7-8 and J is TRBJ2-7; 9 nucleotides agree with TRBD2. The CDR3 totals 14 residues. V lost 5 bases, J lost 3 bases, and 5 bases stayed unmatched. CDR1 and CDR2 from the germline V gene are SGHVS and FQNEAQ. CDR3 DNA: TGTGCCAGCAGCCCTAGCGGGGAGCTCTACGAGCAGTACTTC. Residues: CASSPSGELYEQYF.